Shown below are 14 T cell receptor beta chains from a single sample sequenced in a study of control samples from healthy donors and cancer patients. Some clones are missing from TCRdb's copy, which holds only in-frame ones; the method was immunoSEQ multiplex PCR. This table holds roughly 200,000 clones, roughly nine tenths found once. The sequenced sample consisted of blood. All receptors come from a young man in good health.

This chain uses TRBV18 with TRBJ2-3; 9 positions match TRBD2. CDR1 and CDR2 (germline): KGHSH, LQKENI. Germline trimming cut 2 bases from V and 1 base from J; bases unmatched to any gene: 10. The CDR3 sequence is 18 residues long. CDR3: CASSPSTIRLAGTDTQYF. CDR3 DNA sequence: TGTGCCAGCTCACCATCCACGATAAGACTAGCGGGCACAGATACGCAGTATTTT.

The chain couples TRBV19 to TRBJ1-3; no firm D call. Trimming shortened V by 3 bases and J by 0 bases, and 9 bases separated the two germline ends. The germline V gene has CDR1 LNHDA and CDR2 SQIVND (reference sequence). This CDR3 is 15 amino acids long. The CDR3, as DNA: TGTGCCAGTAGTATCGCCGGAGCCTCTGGAAACACCATATATTTT. It yields the protein CASSIAGASGNTIYF.

V usage is TRBV3-1 (or the pseudogene TRBV3-2) and J usage is TRBJ2-7; a possible D gene is TRBD2 (6 bases). The length of the CDR3 is 16 residues. V shed 4 bases and J shed 2 bases, with 18 bases lying between them. Germline V gene lookup returns CDR1 LGHDT and CDR2 YNNKEL (reference sequence). The CDR3, as DNA: TGTGCCAGCAGCCCCGCGGACCGGGGACTTGCCTACGAGCAGTACTTC. This sequence encodes CASSPADRGLAYEQYF.

V gene TRBV5-1 combines with J gene TRBJ2-1; 7 bases agree with TRBD2. CDR3 length: 15 residues. J lost 8 bases, V lost 5 bases, and 13 bases had no gene match. Looked up from germline, CDR1 is SGHRS and CDR2 is YFSETQ. The CDR3, as DNA: TGCGCCAGCAGTATAGCCCCGGGGGGTAGATATGAGCAGTTCTTC. Residues: CASSIAPGGRYEQFF.

The chain carries TRBV7-3 and TRBJ2-1; 8 bases line up with TRBD2. Germline loops: CDR1 SGHTA, CDR2 FQGTGA. J was trimmed by 6 bases and V by 6 bases; bases with no gene match: 7. The CDR3 has 14 residues. The CDR3 is CASSLRGAGNEQFF. CDR3 bases: TGTGCCAGCAGTCTGCGGGGGGCTGGCAATGAGCAGTTCTTC.

This chain links TRBV29-1 with TRBJ2-3, with TRBD1 matching 7 bases. V shed 0 bases, J shed 7 bases, and the junction held 7 bases outside the gene matches. Germline V gives CDR1 SQVTM, CDR2 ANQGSEA. The CDR3 covers 14 residues. The CDR3 sequence: CSVEDGTAIYTQYF. For the CDR3, the DNA is TGCAGCGTTGAAGATGGGACAGCGATTTATACGCAGTATTTT.

This chain links TRBV4-1 with TRBJ1-5, with 10 nucleotides matching TRBD1. This CDR3 has 20 amino acids. With V trimmed by 3 bases and J by 0 bases, 14 bases remained unmatched. Germline-derived CDR1 and CDR2 are MGHRA and YSYEKL. The CDR3 bases are TGCGCCAGCAGCCATGCTCCGGGACAGGGGCCCGGGTATAGCAATCAGCCCCAGCATTTT. As protein: CASSHAPGQGPGYSNQPQHF.

The chain employs TRBV6-5 and TRBJ2-6; D is unresolved. The CDR3 is 14 residues long. Germline CDR1 reads MNHEY; CDR2 reads SVGAGI. Trimming took off 7 bases at V and 0 bases at J, with 7 bases between the two ends. The CDR3: CASKSDSGANVLTF. The CDR3 nucleotides are TGTGCCAGCAAATCGGACTCTGGGGCCAACGTCCTGACTTTC.

V gene TRBV27 combines with J gene TRBJ2-7; D is unresolved. Trimming pared 8 bases from V and 4 bases from J, leaving 9 bases between. The CDR3 is 11 residues long. Germline CDR1 is MNHEY and CDR2 is SMNVEV (reference sequence). The CDR3 loop is CASGLPYEQYF. In DNA, the CDR3 is TGTGCCAGCGGGCTACCTTACGAGCAGTACTTC.

V is TRBV2 and J is TRBJ1-3; a weak D match, TRBD1 (5 bases). The CDR3 is made up of 15 amino acids. The V gene's germline CDR1 is SNHLY and CDR2 FYNNEI. V was pared by 7 bases and J by 4 bases, with 17 bases between. The CDR3 spells CASTDDSNGGNTIYF. DNA for the CDR3: TGTGCCAGCACCGATGACAGCAACGGCGGAAACACCATATATTTT.

This chain uses TRBV12-3 or TRBV12-4 with TRBJ1-4, with D unresolved. The CDR3 runs to 12 residues. The V and J ends lost 3 bases and 12 bases respectively, with 11 bases between them. CDR3 nucleotide sequence: TGTGCCAGCAGTTTCCAAGAGGTGGAACTGTTTTTT. This sequence encodes CASSFQEVELFF.

The rearrangement uses TRBV3-1 (or the pseudogene TRBV3-2) and TRBJ1-6; maybe TRBD1 (6 bases). CDR1 is LGHDT and CDR2 is YNNKEL in the germline V gene (reference sequence). CDR3 length: 16 amino acids. V lost 4 bases to trimming and J lost 3 bases, with 13 bases between them. CDR3: CASSPGGGLYNSPLHF. The CDR3 nucleotides are TGTGCCAGCAGCCCGGGGGGGGGCCTCTATAATTCACCCCTCCACTTT.

The V and J genes are TRBV5-1 and TRBJ1-3; D is uncertain. Trimming shortened V by 3 bases and J by 10 bases, and 20 bases separated the two germline ends. Germline-derived CDR1 and CDR2 are SGHRS and YFSETQ. The CDR3 totals 15 residues. CDR3 protein: CASSSTEFDPRTIYF. CDR3 bases: TGCGCCAGCAGCTCGACCGAATTCGACCCGAGGACCATATATTTT.

The chain joins TRBV24-1 to TRBJ1-6; D call uncertain. Trimming shortened V by 4 bases and J by 11 bases, and 11 bases separated the two germline ends. Germline values: CDR1 KGHDR, CDR2 SFDVKD. This CDR3 has 13 residues. The CDR3 sequence is CATSEGRATPLHF. CDR3 bases: TGTGCCACCAGTGAAGGTAGGGCGACACCCCTCCACTTT.